These 24 T cell receptor beta chains came from one sample sequenced in a study of T cell repertoires in cytomegalovirus infection. TCRdb independently ran MiXCR on the reads; one entry per CDR3 protein. Among more than 55,000 distinct CDR3 sequences listed, approximately 20% were seen once. Their specific antigens are unknown. Sample: CD8+ T cells from cultured PBMCs, taken from culture after CMV antigen stimulation. The receptors come from a human donor in good health (CMV status not recorded). Some clones in this sample may be carry-over from other donors' samples.

The rearrangement uses TRBV5-6 and TRBJ1-5; D may be TRBD1 (6 bases). Germline CDR1 reads SGHDT; CDR2 reads YYEEEE. The V end was cut by 4 bases, the J end by 5 bases, with 19 bases between. This CDR3 contains 16 residues. CDR3 in amino acids: CASSPGGGDSYQPQHF. As DNA, the CDR3 is TGTGCCAGCAGCCCGGGGGGGGGCGACAGTTATCAGCCCCAGCATTTT.

The genes are TRBV7-2 and TRBJ2-7, with a possible D match to TRBD2 (6 bases). Germline V gives CDR1 SGHTA, CDR2 FQGNSA. V lost 2 bases, J lost 2 bases, and 10 bases lay in between. The length of the CDR3 is 14 residues. The CDR3 region has the DNA TGTGCCAGCAGCTTATCGGAGGGGACCTACGAGCAGTACTTC. Translation: CASSLSEGTYEQYF.

This clonotype was detected ten times or more. As DNA, the CDR3 is TGTGCCAGCAGTATTACAGGGCTATCCCCCACCGGGGAGCTGTTTTTT. This codes for CASSITGLSPTGELFF. This chain joins TRBV12-3 or TRBV12-4 and TRBJ2-2; tentatively, D is TRBD1 (6 bases). This CDR3 has 16 residues. Trimming took 5 bases from V and 4 from J, leaving 17 bases between them.

This clonotype has more than one count but fewer than ten. The chain is built from TRBV7-8 and TRBJ1-5; 11 bases match TRBD1. The CDR3 extends over 18 amino acids. CDR1 and CDR2 from the germline V gene are SGHVS and FQNEAQ. Trimming cost V 0 bases and J 2 bases; bases outside gene matches: 6. The CDR3 reads CASSLAGQGVVGNQPQHF. The DNA for the CDR3 is TGTGCCAGCAGCTTAGCGGGACAGGGGGTGGTGGGCAATCAGCCCCAGCATTTT.

The chain combines TRBV7-9 with TRBJ2-1, with 7 bases lining up with TRBD2. The CDR3 covers 14 residues. CDR1 is SEHNR and CDR2 is FQNEAQ in the germline V gene (reference sequence). V was clipped by 1 base and J by 8 bases; unmatched bases: 5. CDR3 residues: CASSLVASGHEQFF. In nucleotides, the CDR3 is TGTGCCAGCAGCTTAGTCGCTAGCGGTCATGAGCAGTTCTTC.

This clonotype occurred a few times. This chain uses TRBV7-9 with TRBJ1-4, with 9 bases identical to TRBD1. Unmatched junction bases numbered 2, after V lost 5 bases and J lost 7 bases. Per germline, CDR1 SEHNR and CDR2 FQNEAQ (reference sequence). The CDR3 runs 13 residues. The CDR3 DNA sequence: TGTGCCAGCAGCCGACAGGGGGGTGAAAAACTGTTTTTT. The encoded protein is CASSRQGGEKLFF.

The rearrangement joins TRBV2 to TRBJ2-7, with a tentative D call TRBD2 (5 bases). Per germline, CDR1 SNHLY and CDR2 FYNNEI. This CDR3 has 12 residues. The V gene lost 6 bases and the J gene lost 7 bases, with 13 bases spanning the gap. The CDR3 sequence is CASRDASWEQYF. CDR3 bases: TGTGCCAGCAGGGACGCTAGCTGGGAGCAGTACTTC.

This clonotype was observed a handful of times. This sequence joins TRBV7-9 and TRBJ1-1; no clear D gene. Looked up from germline, CDR1 is SEHNR and CDR2 is FQNEAQ (reference sequence). The CDR3 length is 12 residues. V was cut by 5 bases and J by 4 bases, with 8 bases left in between. CDR3 region: CASSPATTEAFF. CDR3 sequence (DNA): TGTGCCAGCAGCCCAGCAACCACTGAAGCTTTCTTT.

Points on this clonotype: No conserved phenylalanine or tryptophan is present at the end of the CDR3, so a read error is the likely explanation. This chain links TRBV7-8 with TRBJ1-2; D unclear. CDR1 and CDR2 from the germline V gene are SGHVS and FQNEAQ. Trimming stripped 3 bases from V and 4 bases from J, with 9 bases between. CDR3 length: 13 amino acids. CDR3 in amino acids: CASSFGTVYGYTC. The CDR3, as DNA: TGTGCCAGCAGCTTTGGAACAGTCTATGGCTACACCTGC.

In this sample, this clonotype turned up a few times. V gene TRBV27 combines with J gene TRBJ2-7; D assignment may be TRBD1 or TRBD2 (5 bases each). The length of the CDR3 is 16 residues. V lost 2 bases to trimming and J lost 2 bases, with 16 bases between them. From germline, CDR1 is MNHEY and CDR2 SMNVEV (reference sequence). The CDR3 DNA reads TGTGCCAGCAGTTTAGATTTCGGGACCGCTACCTACGAGCAGTACTTC. Protein: CASSLDFGTATYEQYF.

The chain has TRBV7-9 and TRBJ1-2; no clear D gene. Trimming pared 1 base from V and 7 bases from J, leaving 10 bases between. Germline V lookup: CDR1 SEHNR, CDR2 FQNEAQ (reference sequence). CDR3 length equals 13 residues. CDR3 region: CASSLGAAAGYTF. The CDR3 nucleotides are TGTGCCAGCAGCTTAGGGGCAGCTGCTGGCTACACCTTC.

This clonotype has more than one count but fewer than ten. CDR3 sequence reads: CASSSQGYNTGELFF. The CDR3 DNA reads TGTGCCAGCAGTTCCCAGGGGTATAACACCGGGGAGCTGTTTTTT. The chain employs TRBV27 and TRBJ2-2; possible D gene TRBD1, 6 bases. Trimming took off 4 bases at V and 2 bases at J, with 11 bases between the two ends. This CDR3 is 15 amino acids long. Germline V gene data show CDR1 as MNHEY and CDR2 as SMNVEV (reference sequence).

The chain combines TRBV7-9 with TRBJ2-5, with D unclear. This CDR3 has 15 amino acids. Deletions cut 3 bases from V and 0 bases from J, with 11 bases between. CDR1 SEHNR and CDR2 FQNEAQ come from the germline V gene (reference sequence). The CDR3 bases are TGTGCCAGCAGCTTTAGTCTACAGAACCAAGAGACCCAGTACTTC. This translates into CASSFSLQNQETQYF.

This clonotype was seen only a few times. This chain connects TRBV7-2 to TRBJ2-1, with 7 nucleotides matching TRBD2. This CDR3 region has 14 residues. Looked up from germline, CDR1 is SGHTA and CDR2 is FQGNSA. Germline trimming cut 2 bases from V and 10 bases from J; bases unmatched to any gene: 8. CDR3 sequence: CASSLSQRGGEQFF. The CDR3 coding sequence is TGTGCCAGCAGCTTATCCCAGCGGGGAGGAGAGCAGTTCTTC.

V gene TRBV7-8 combines with J gene TRBJ2-5; either TRBD1 or TRBD2 may fit D (6 bases each). Germline V gene lookup returns CDR1 SGHVS and CDR2 FQNEAQ. Trimming took 2 bases from V and 5 from J, leaving 15 bases between them. The length of the CDR3 is 15 residues. CDR3 coding DNA: TGTGCCAGCAGCTTACAAAGGCTAGGGGGGGAGACCCAGTACTTC. This encodes CASSLQRLGGETQYF. Complete variable domain (other parts from reference TRBV7-8 and TRBJ2-5): GAGVSQSPRYKVAKRGQDVALRCDPISGHVSLFWYQQALGQGPEFLTYFQNEAQLDKSGLPSDRFFAERPEGSVSTLKIQRTQQEDSAVYLCASSLQRLGGETQYFGPGTRLLVL.

The gene calls are TRBV7-2 and TRBJ1-5; D is unclear. Trimming left V 1 base short and J 2 bases short, with 9 bases between. Germline CDR1 is SGHTA and CDR2 is FQGNSA. This CDR3 is 15 amino acids long. The CDR3 is CASSLGGVGNQPQHF. The CDR3 nucleotides are TGTGCCAGCAGCTTAGGAGGAGTTGGCAATCAGCCCCAGCATTTT.

This clonotype was observed many times. The V gene is TRBV4-3, the J gene TRBJ1-1, with a tentative D call TRBD1 (6 bases). Germline assignment: CDR1 LGHNA and CDR2 YSLEER. The CDR3 runs to 17 residues. Trimming took 0 bases from V and 4 from J, leaving 18 bases between them. This CDR3 reads CASSQERGFLAGTEAFF. The CDR3 DNA reads as TGCGCCAGCAGCCAAGAAAGGGGGTTCCTCGCGGGCACTGAAGCTTTCTTT.

The chain is built from TRBV12-3 or TRBV12-4 and TRBJ2-7, with D unclear. CDR3 length equals 12 residues. V lost 2 bases and J 2 bases, leaving 4 bases between the germline ends. The CDR3 DNA reads TGTGCCAGCAGTTTATATACCTACGAGCAGTACTTC. Its translation is CASSLYTYEQYF.

The gene calls are TRBV27 and TRBJ2-3; the match to TRBD1 covers 9 bases. The CDR3 has 15 residues. V shed 6 bases, J shed 2 bases, and the junction held 6 bases outside the gene matches. Germline V gene sequence: CDR1 MNHEY, CDR2 SMNVEV (reference sequence). The CDR3 here is CASRTGGLPTDTQYF. The CDR3 DNA reads TGTGCCAGCAGAACAGGGGGCTTACCCACAGATACGCAGTATTTT.

The rearrangement uses TRBV12-3 or TRBV12-4 and TRBJ1-2, with 7 bases identical to TRBD1. The CDR3 is made up of 14 amino acids. The J segment lost 8 bases and the V segment lost 0 bases, leaving 6 bases of the junction unmatched. The CDR3 here is CASSLAVGGEGYTF. In nucleotides, the CDR3 is TGTGCCAGCAGTTTAGCGGTAGGGGGCGAGGGCTACACCTTC.

The sample holds a few counts of this clonotype. V is TRBV10-3 and J is TRBJ1-1, with 7 bases lining up with TRBD1. The germline CDR1 and CDR2 sequences are ENHRY and SYGVKD. The ends lost 1 base at V and 0 bases at J; junction bases unmatched: 2. The CDR3 extends over 15 amino acids. The CDR3 loop reads CAISEWGQMNTEAFF. CDR3 DNA sequence: TGTGCCATCAGTGAGTGGGGACAGATGAACACTGAAGCTTTCTTT.

The CDR3 DNA reads as TGTGCCAGCAGCCAAGAGACGACAGGGGATGAAAAACTGTTTTTT. Translated: CASSQETTGDEKLFF. The V gene is TRBV14, the J gene TRBJ1-4, with 8 bases lining up with TRBD1. Germline-derived CDR1 and CDR2 are SGHDN and FVKESK. CDR3 length equals 15 residues. Trimming took 0 bases from V and 6 from J; bases not matched to a gene: 3.

The gene calls are TRBV7-9 and TRBJ1-4; D is undetermined. The germline gives CDR1 SEHNR, CDR2 FQNEAQ (reference sequence). The CDR3 is 14 amino acids. Trimming took off 7 bases at V and 8 bases at J, with 17 bases between the two ends. The CDR3, as DNA: TGTGCCAGCACCCCAGACCGGGGTGGCGAAAAACTGTTTTTT. Translating it yields CASTPDRGGEKLFF.

This clonotype was recorded only once. This chain links TRBV6-1 with TRBJ1-2, with D perhaps TRBD1 (5 bases). Deletions cut 6 bases from V and 0 bases from J, with 11 bases between. The germline gives CDR1 MNHNS, CDR2 SASEGT. This CDR3 has 14 amino acids. CDR3: CASSNRFSNYGYTF. DNA for the CDR3: TGTGCCAGCAGCAACAGGTTTTCTAACTATGGCTACACCTTC.